This T cell receptor (beta chain) was identified during a study of T cell changes during pregnancy in multiple sclerosis. J was trimmed by 7 bases and V by 2 bases; bases with no gene match: 14. This CDR3 spans 16 amino acids. CDR1 and CDR2 (germline): LNHDA, SQIVND (reference sequence). Sequencing used immunoSEQ multiplex PCR; TCRdb keeps in-frame clones, though not all of them. The table includes 95,000 to 100,000 clones, around 92% detected once. The sample in question was peripheral blood, obtained in the second trimester of pregnancy. The TCR originated in a female donor with multiple sclerosis, enrolled in a pregnancy study. The V and J genes are TRBV19 and TRBJ2-7; 7 bases align to TRBD1. CDR3: CASSIMDGIPGGEQYF. CDR3 DNA sequence: TGTGCCAGTAGTATAATGGACGGGATACCAGGGGGAGAGCAGTACTTC.